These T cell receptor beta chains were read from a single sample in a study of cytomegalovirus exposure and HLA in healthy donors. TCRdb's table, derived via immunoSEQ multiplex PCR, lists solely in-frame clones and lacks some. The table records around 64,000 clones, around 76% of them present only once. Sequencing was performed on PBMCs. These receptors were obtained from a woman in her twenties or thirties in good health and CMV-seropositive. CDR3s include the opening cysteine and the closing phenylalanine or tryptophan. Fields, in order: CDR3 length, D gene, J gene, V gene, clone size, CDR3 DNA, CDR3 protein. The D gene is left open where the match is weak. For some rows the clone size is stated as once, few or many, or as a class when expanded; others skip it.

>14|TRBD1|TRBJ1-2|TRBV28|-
TGTGCCAGCAGTTCGGGACAGACTAACTATGGCTACACCTTC
CASSSGQTNYGYTF
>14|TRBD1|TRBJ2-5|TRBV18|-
TGTGCCAGCTCACGACAGGGGACCCAAGAGACCCAGTACTTC
CASSRQGTQETQYF
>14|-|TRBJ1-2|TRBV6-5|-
TGTGCCAGCAGTCACAGGGAAGCGAACTATGGCTACACCTTC
CASSHREANYGYTF
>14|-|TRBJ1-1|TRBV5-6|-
TGTGCCAGCAGCACCCTGGAGGCTAACACTGAAGCTTTCTTT
CASSTLEANTEAFF
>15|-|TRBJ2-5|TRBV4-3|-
TGCGCCAGCAGCCAAGATCAGGGGGGTCAAGAGACCCAGTACTTC
CASSQDQGGQETQYF
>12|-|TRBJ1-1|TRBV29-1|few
TGCAGCGTTCGGGGTAAGAACACTGAAGCTTTCTTT
CSVRGKNTEAFF
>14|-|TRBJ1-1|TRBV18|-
TGTGCCAGCTCACCAGGAGTGAGGAACACTGAAGCTTTCTTT
CASSPGVRNTEAFF
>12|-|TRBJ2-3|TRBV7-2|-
TGTGCCAGCAGCTTATACAGGGACACGCAGTATTTT
CASSLYRDTQYF
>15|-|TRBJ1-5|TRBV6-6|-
TGTGCCAGCAGTTACCCGGGTGGGAGCAATCAGCCCCAGCATTTT
CASSYPGGSNQPQHF
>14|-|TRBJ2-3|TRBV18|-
TGTGCCAGCTCACCACAGGAGATCACAGATACGCAGTATTTT
CASSPQEITDTQYF
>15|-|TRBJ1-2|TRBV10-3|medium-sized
TGTGCCATCAAATACGTCTCGGGAGACTTCTATGGCTACACCTTC
CAIKYVSGDFYGYTF
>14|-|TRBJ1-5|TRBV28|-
TGTGCCAGCAGTGGGGGCAGGGGAAATCAGCCCCAGCATTTT
CASSGGRGNQPQHF
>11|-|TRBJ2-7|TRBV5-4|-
TGTGCCAGCAGCTCTGGCAGGGAGCAGTACTTC
CASSSGREQYF
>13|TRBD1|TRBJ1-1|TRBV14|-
TGTGCCAGCAGACCGACAGGGTCCGGTGAAGCTTTCTTT
CASRPTGSGEAFF
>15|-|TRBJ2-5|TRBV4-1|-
TGCGCCAGCAGCCAGGCCGACTCCTTTCGGTCGGTCCAGTACTTC
CASSQADSFRSVQYF
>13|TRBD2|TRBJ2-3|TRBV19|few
TGTGCCAGTAGAGCGGGACCTACTGATACGCAGTATTTT
CASRAGPTDTQYF
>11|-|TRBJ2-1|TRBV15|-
TGTCCCAAGGCGGGGAACAATGAGCAGTTCTTC
CPKAGNNEQFF
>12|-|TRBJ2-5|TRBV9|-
TGTGCCAGCAGCGTTTCGGAAGAGACCCAGTACTTC
CASSVSEETQYF
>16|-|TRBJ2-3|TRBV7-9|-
TGTGCCAGCAGCTTGGCAGGCACCACATTCACAGATACGCAGTATTTT
CASSLAGTTFTDTQYF
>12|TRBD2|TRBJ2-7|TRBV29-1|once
TGCAGCACCCGGGACTACTCCTACGAGCAGTACTTC
CSTRDYSYEQYF
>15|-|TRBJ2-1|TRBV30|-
TGTGCCTGGAGTGTTCCCTCTGGGGGGTACAATGAGCAGTTCTTC
CAWSVPSGGYNEQFF
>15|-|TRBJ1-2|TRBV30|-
TGTGCCTGGAGGTCTCTCGGGAGCGAGCGAAACGGCTACACCTTC
CAWRSLGSERNGYTF
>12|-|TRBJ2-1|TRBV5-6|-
TGTGCCAGCAGCTTTAGCGAGTATGAGCAGTTCTTC
CASSFSEYEQFF
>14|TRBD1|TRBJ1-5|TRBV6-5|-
TGTGCCAGCAGTTACTCAGGGGGCAATCGGCCCCAGCATTTT
CASSYSGGNRPQHF
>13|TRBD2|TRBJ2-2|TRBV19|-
TGTGCCAGTAGTATCTCTAGCGGAGCCGCGCTGTTTTTT
CASSISSGAALFF
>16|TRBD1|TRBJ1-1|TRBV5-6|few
TGTGCCAGCAGATTATTTGGGACAGGAGGCAACACTGAAGCTTTCTTT
CASRLFGTGGNTEAFF
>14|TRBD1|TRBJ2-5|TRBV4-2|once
TGTGCCAGCAGCCGCATCACAGGGGGAAAGACCCAGTACTTC
CASSRITGGKTQYF
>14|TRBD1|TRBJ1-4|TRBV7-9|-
TGTGCCAGCAGCCGGACAGGTCCGGATGAAAAACTGTTTTTT
CASSRTGPDEKLFF
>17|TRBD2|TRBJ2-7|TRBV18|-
TGTGCCAGCTCACCCACGCCCGGGACTAGCGGGTCCTACGAGCAGTACTTC
CASSPTPGTSGSYEQYF
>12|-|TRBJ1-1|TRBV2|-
TGTGCCAGCAGCGGGTGGAGCACTGAAGCTTTCTTT
CASSGWSTEAFF
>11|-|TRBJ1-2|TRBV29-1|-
TGCAGCGCCGACGGGTGGGATGGCTACACCTTC
CSADGWDGYTF
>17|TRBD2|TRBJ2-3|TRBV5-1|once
TGCGCCAGCAGCTTAAATCATCTAGCGGGTGGCACAGATACGCAGTATTTT
CASSLNHLAGGTDTQYF
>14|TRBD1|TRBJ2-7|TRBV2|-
TGTGCCAGCACCCCCAATGCGCAGGGGGTCGAGCAGTACTTC
CASTPNAQGVEQYF
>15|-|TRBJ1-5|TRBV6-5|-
TGTGCCAGCAAGCCTGACAACTGGGGAGATCAGCCCCAGCATTTT
CASKPDNWGDQPQHF
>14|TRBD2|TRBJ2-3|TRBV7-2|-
TGTGCCAGCAAAGGCGGGAGAAGCACAGATACGCAGTATTTT
CASKGGRSTDTQYF
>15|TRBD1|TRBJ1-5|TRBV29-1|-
TGCAGCGTTAAACAGGGGTCGGGGGACAATCAGCCCCAGCATTTT
CSVKQGSGDNQPQHF
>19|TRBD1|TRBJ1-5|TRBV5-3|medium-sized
TGTGCCAGAAGCTTGGAGGGGGCAGGGACTCTGTATAGCAATCAGCCCCAGCATTTT
CARSLEGAGTLYSNQPQHF
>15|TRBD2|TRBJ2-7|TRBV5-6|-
TGTGCCAGCAGCTTGACCGGGACTAGCTTTTACGAGCAGTACTTC
CASSLTGTSFYEQYF
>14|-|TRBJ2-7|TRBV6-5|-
TGTGCCAGCAGTCGAACTATTTCTAGCGACGAGCAGTACTTC
CASSRTISSDEQYF
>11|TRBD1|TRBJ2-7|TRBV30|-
TGTGCCTGGAGTAAGGGGGCAGGGCAGTACTTC
CAWSKGAGQYF
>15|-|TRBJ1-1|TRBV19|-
TGTGCCAGTAGCCCCCCTCCTTCGCCGCGTACTGAAGCTTTCTTT
CASSPPPSPRTEAFF
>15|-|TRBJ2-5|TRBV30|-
TGTGCCTGGAGTGTACGCGCATTGGGGCGGCAGACCCAGTACTTC
CAWSVRALGRQTQYF
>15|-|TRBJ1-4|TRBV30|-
TGTGCCTGGAGTAGGGGGTGGGGTGAAAATGAAAAACTGTTTTTT
CAWSRGWGENEKLFF